These 18 T cell receptor beta chains came from one sample sequenced in a study of blood T cell repertoires in COVID-19. This table comes from immunoSEQ multiplex PCR, and its TCRdb copy is limited to in-frame clones, with some not included. The repertoire holds tens of thousands of clones, with 85% to 90% as singletons. Sequencing was carried out using peripheral blood. All receptors derive from an elderly woman with active or convalescent COVID-19.

The chain is built from TRBV5-1 and TRBJ2-3, with 7 bases identical to TRBD2. Germline values: CDR1 SGHRS, CDR2 YFSETQ. CDR3 length: 15 amino acids. V was pared by 4 bases and J by 0 bases, with 5 bases of the junction left unmatched. The CDR3 nucleotides read TGCGCCAGCAGCCCCGGGACTACAAGCACAGATACGCAGTATTTT. Translated: CASSPGTTSTDTQYF.

This sequence joins TRBV7-2 and TRBJ1-2; 7 bases line up with TRBD1. Germline loops: CDR1 SGHTA, CDR2 FQGNSA. The V and J ends lost 5 bases and 4 bases, in that order; junction bases with no gene match: 10. The CDR3 consists of 15 residues. The DNA of the CDR3 is TGTGCCAGCAGCCTACGGGACAGCTCGACCTATGGCTACACCTTC. Its protein product is CASSLRDSSTYGYTF.

The V gene is TRBV7-7, the J gene TRBJ2-1, with 9 bases lining up with TRBD1. Germline loops: CDR1 SSHAT, CDR2 FNYEAQ (reference sequence). There are 15 residues in the CDR3. The ends lost 3 bases at V and 1 base at J; junction bases unmatched: 1. CDR3 sequence: CASSFGTGSYNEQFF. In DNA, the CDR3 is TGTGCCAGCAGCTTCGGGACAGGGTCCTACAATGAGCAGTTCTTC.

The rearrangement joins TRBV5-1 to TRBJ2-1; the D gene is possibly TRBD2 (6 bases). Germline CDR1 and CDR2: SGHRS and YFSETQ. Trimming shortened V by 1 base and J by 10 bases, and 15 bases separated the two germline ends. CDR3 length: 14 residues. DNA of the CDR3: TGCGCCAGCAGCTTGCAACTAGCCGGGCAGGAGCAGTTCTTC. Its protein product is CASSLQLAGQEQFF.

In nucleotides, the CDR3 is TGTGCCAGCACGCTCCTAGCTAACAATGAGCAGTTCTTC. The encoded protein is CASTLLANNEQFF. This sequence joins TRBV5-4 and TRBJ2-1; possibly TRBD2 for D (5 bases). Germline-derived CDR1 and CDR2 are SGHNT and YYREEE (reference sequence). Trimming stripped 6 bases from V and 5 bases from J, with 12 bases between. The CDR3 loop spans 13 amino acids.

Details on this clone: The sample contains more than one DNA sequence encoding this CDR3. This chain connects TRBV5-1 to TRBJ2-1; D might be TRBD1 (6 bases). Germline values: CDR1 SGHRS, CDR2 YFSETQ. Trimming stripped 3 bases from V and 10 bases from J, with 20 bases between. The CDR3 has 15 residues. The CDR3 region has the DNA TGCGCCAGCAGCTCCGAGGGTAGGGGGTGGGGGGAGCAGTTCTTC. Amino acid sequence: CASSSEGRGWGEQFF.

The V call is TRBV28, the J call TRBJ2-7, with D tentatively TRBD1 (5 bases). Germline CDR1 reads MDHEN; CDR2 reads SYDVKM. CDR3 size: 14 residues. V was clipped by 2 bases and J by 6 bases, with 14 bases between them. CDR3 in amino acids: CASSLEVRAAEQYF. The CDR3 nucleotides read TGTGCCAGCAGTTTAGAGGTCAGGGCAGCCGAGCAGTACTTC.

The chain is built from TRBV10-2 and TRBJ2-7; 9 positions match TRBD2. Trimming cost V 0 bases and J 11 bases; bases outside gene matches: 8. The CDR3 contains 14 residues. CDR1 and CDR2 (germline): WSHSY, SAAADI. CDR3 residues: CASSESNSGSSEYF. DNA of the CDR3: TGCGCCAGCAGTGAGTCGAATAGCGGGAGTTCCGAGTACTTC.

To note about this clone: The same CDR3 also results from other DNA sequences found in this sample. V gene TRBV6-2 or TRBV6-3 combines with J gene TRBJ2-7; TRBD1 is a possible D gene (6 bases). The germline gives CDR1 MNHEY, CDR2 SVGEGT. V lost 0 bases to trimming and J lost 1 base, with 10 bases between them. The CDR3 loop spans 15 amino acids. CDR3 sequence reads: CASSYSGTLSYEQYF. The CDR3 DNA reads TGTGCCAGCAGTTACTCTGGGACACTTTCCTACGAGCAGTACTTC.

This clone appeared once. The chain links TRBV7-8 to TRBJ2-5; 9 bases line up with TRBD2. Germline V gene data show CDR1 as SGHVS and CDR2 as FQNEAQ. The CDR3 covers 16 residues. The V segment lost 5 bases and the J segment 2 bases; nucleotides outside the gene matches: 9. The CDR3: CASSSDLAGVQETQYF. CDR3 DNA sequence: TGTGCCAGCAGCAGCGACTTAGCGGGAGTACAAGAGACCCAGTACTTC.

The chain combines TRBV5-4 with TRBJ1-1; perhaps TRBD1 as D (5 bases). CDR1 SGHNT and CDR2 YYREEE come from the germline V gene (reference sequence). Deletions cut 1 base from V and 5 bases from J, with 9 bases between. This CDR3 is built from 13 residues. The CDR3 loop reads CASSLRSGTEAFF. CDR3 coding DNA: TGTGCCAGCAGCTTGAGATCAGGGACTGAAGCTTTCTTT.

This chain links TRBV28 with TRBJ2-3; possible D gene TRBD2, 7 bases. The CDR3 sequence is 15 residues long. The V gene lost 4 bases and the J gene lost 5 bases, with 16 bases spanning the gap. Germline assignment: CDR1 MDHEN and CDR2 SYDVKM. The CDR3 region is CASSYVRGAEDTQYF. The CDR3 nucleotides read TGTGCCAGCAGTTATGTTCGGGGGGCCGAAGATACGCAGTATTTT.

The chain employs TRBV2 and TRBJ2-7; tentatively, D is TRBD1 (7 bases). Trimming shortened V by 4 bases and J by 2 bases, and 12 bases separated the two germline ends. The CDR3 is made up of 14 amino acids. The germline V gene has CDR1 SNHLY and CDR2 FYNNEI. The CDR3 is CASSATGEAYEQYF. The CDR3 nucleotides are TGTGCCAGCAGTGCAACAGGGGAGGCCTACGAGCAGTACTTC.

The chain employs TRBV5-1 and TRBJ2-7; 11 nucleotides agree with TRBD1. The ends lost 4 bases at V and 1 base at J; junction bases unmatched: 4. CDR1 and CDR2 (germline): SGHRS, YFSETQ. CDR3 length equals 15 residues. CDR3 sequence: CASSPGTGGSYEQYF. The CDR3 nucleotides are TGCGCCAGCAGCCCAGGGACAGGGGGATCCTACGAGCAGTACTTC.

This chain connects TRBV19 to TRBJ1-5, with TRBD1 matching over 10 bases. Per the germline V gene, CDR1 is LNHDA and CDR2 is SQIVND (reference sequence). Trimming at V came to 10 bases and at J to 5 bases, leaving 5 bases not matched to a gene. This CDR3 has 13 amino acids. Written as DNA, the CDR3 is TGTGCCACCACCGACAGGGGGCATCAGCCCCAGCATTTT. It codes for CATTDRGHQPQHF. The variable domain in full, with the rest retrieved from reference TRBV19 and TRBJ1-5, is DGGITQSPKYLFRKEGQNVTLSCEQNLNHDAMYWYRQDPGQGLRLIYYSQIVNDFQKGDIAEGYSVSREKKESFPLTVTSAQKNPTAFYLCATTDRGHQPQHFGDGTRLSIL.

This clone was seen once. The rearrangement uses TRBV28 and TRBJ2-7; weak D call: TRBD2 (5 bases). V lost 4 bases and J 2 bases, leaving 15 bases between the germline ends. The length of the CDR3 is 15 residues. Germline CDR1 and CDR2: MDHEN and SYDVKM. The CDR3 DNA follows: TGTGCCAGCAGTTCACCGGGGTCCGGAGCCTACGAGCAGTACTTC. Translating gives CASSSPGSGAYEQYF. Full variable domain (missing parts from reference TRBV28 and TRBJ2-7): DVKVTQSSRYLVKRTGEKVFLECVQDMDHENMFWYRQDPGLGLRLIYFSYDVKMKEKGDIPEGYSVSREKKERFSLILESASTNQTSMYLCASSSPGSGAYEQYFGPGTRLTVT.

V is TRBV7-9 and J is TRBJ1-2, with 8 bases lining up with TRBD1. The trim removed 5 bases at V and 4 bases at J, leaving 9 bases unmatched. Looked up from germline, CDR1 is SEHNR and CDR2 is FQNEAQ (reference sequence). The CDR3 is 15 amino acids. Written as DNA, the CDR3 is TGTGCCAGCAGCGTCGACAGGGGCGGTTTCTATGGCTACACCTTC. Its protein is CASSVDRGGFYGYTF. The entire variable domain, with the rest obtained from reference TRBV7-9 and TRBJ1-2, is as follows: DTGVSQNPRHKITKRGQNVTFRCDPISEHNRLYWYRQTLGQGPEFLTYFQNEAQLEKSRLLSDRFSAERPKGSFSTLEIQRTEQGDSAMYLCASSVDRGGFYGYTFGSGTRLTVV.

The genes are TRBV7-9 and TRBJ1-4, with a weak D call TRBD1 (6 bases). Trimming removed 4 bases at V and 5 bases at J, with 11 bases between. The CDR3 covers 14 residues. CDR1 and CDR2 from the germline V gene are SEHNR and FQNEAQ (reference sequence). The CDR3 protein is CASSYRAGNEKLFF. The CDR3 DNA follows: TGTGCCAGCAGCTACAGGGCAGGGAATGAAAAACTGTTTTTT.